Below, 7 T cell receptor beta chains from the same sample are listed, as sequenced in a study of naive and memory T cell subsets. Both TRBC1 and TRBC2 were covered by a beta constant-region primer of two equimolar oligonucleotides. TCRdb analysed the UMI-ligation and nested PCR reads with MiXCR anew, one entry per CDR3 protein. This sample has 150,000 or so distinct CDR3 sequences, with approximately 15% found just once. The sample comprised naive CD4+ T cells from blood. The receptor source for this set is a human donor in good health.

This clonotype has more than one count but fewer than ten. The J gene is TRBJ1-2, the V gene TRBV29-1; 10 nucleotides line up with TRBD1. The V segment lost 6 bases and the J segment 3 bases; nucleotides outside the gene matches: 13. This CDR3 spans 16 amino acids. Germline-derived CDR1 and CDR2 are SQVTM and ANQGSEA. The CDR3 region has the DNA TGCAGCGTACTCGGGGGGACAGGGGCAACGGACTATGGCTACACCTTC. Its translation is CSVLGGTGATDYGYTF. The entire variable domain, with the rest obtained from reference TRBV29-1 and TRBJ1-2, is as follows: SAVISQKPSRDICQRGTSLTIQCQVDSQVTMMFWYRQQPGQSLTLIATANQGSEATYESGFVIDKFPISRPNLTFSTLTVSNMSPEDSSIYLCSVLGGTGATDYGYTFGSGTRLTVV.

This chain joins TRBV4-1 and TRBJ2-7; no clear D gene. Germline V gives CDR1 MGHRA, CDR2 YSYEKL. The CDR3 covers 14 residues. The V gene lost 0 bases and the J gene lost 6 bases, with 12 bases spanning the gap. For the CDR3, the DNA is TGCGCCAGCAGCCAAGAGACACGGACGGGCGAGCAGTACTTC. Amino acids: CASSQETRTGEQYF.

This clonotype was picked up a small number of times. The chain has TRBV27 and TRBJ1-1; no firm D call. The CDR3 covers 16 residues. Trimming removed 0 bases at V and 3 bases at J, with 14 bases between. Germline values: CDR1 MNHEY, CDR2 SMNVEV (reference sequence). Here the CDR3 reads CASSLSGARKHTEAFF. As DNA, the CDR3 is TGTGCCAGCAGTTTATCAGGAGCACGAAAACACACTGAAGCTTTCTTT.

This clonotype was observed a handful of times. The junction and the germline gene differ at one end; a read error may be behind it. V usage is TRBV7-9 and J usage is TRBJ2-2; TRBD2 agrees at 13 bases. This CDR3 is 16 amino acids long. CDR1 and CDR2 from the germline V gene are SEHNR and FQNEAQ (reference sequence). The CDR3 nucleotides are TGTGCCAGCAGCAAGGGGACTAGCGGGAACGCCGGGGAGCTGTTTTTT. Translation gives CASSKGTSGNAGELFF.

The genes are TRBV14 and TRBJ2-7; a possible D gene is TRBD2 (5 bases). The CDR3 runs to 13 residues. With 5 bases removed from V and 5 bases from J, the gap between germline ends came to 13 bases. Germline assignment: CDR1 SGHDN and CDR2 FVKESK. The CDR3 DNA follows: TGTGCCAGCAGCACTAGTCTTATGAACGAGCAGTACTTC. Its protein is CASSTSLMNEQYF. Variable domain in full (rest from reference TRBV14 and TRBJ2-7): EAGVTQFPSHSVIEKGQTVTLRCDPISGHDNLYWYRRVMGKEIKFLLHFVKESKQDESGMPNNRFLAERTGGTYSTLKVQPAELEDSGVYFCASSTSLMNEQYFGPGTRLTVT.

This clonotype was counted a few times. This CDR3 is CATSEASSGGHEQFF. The CDR3 region has the DNA TGTGCCACCAGTGAAGCGTCTAGCGGGGGACATGAGCAGTTCTTC. This rearrangement joins TRBV24-1 to TRBJ2-1; 10 bases are shared with TRBD2. With V trimmed by 4 bases and J by 8 bases, 7 bases remained unmatched. Looked up from germline, CDR1 is KGHDR and CDR2 is SFDVKD. The CDR3 is 15 amino acids.

The chain couples TRBV24-1 to TRBJ2-1, with D possibly being TRBD2 (6 bases). Deletions cut 2 bases from V and 8 bases from J, with 15 bases between. CDR1 and CDR2 (germline): KGHDR, SFDVKD. This CDR3 has 15 residues. CDR3 residues: CATSDSGTTGDEQFF. CDR3 nucleotides: TGTGCCACCAGTGATTCTGGGACCACGGGGGATGAGCAGTTCTTC.